This T cell receptor beta chain was found in a study of blood T cell repertoires in COVID-19. Overall study context: The United States, Italy and Spain were the sources of the acute and convalescent COVID-19 samples. The cDNA or gDNA used as material had been derived from T cells, B-cell-depleted T cells, or PBMCs.

The protocol was immunoSEQ multiplex PCR, while the TCRdb copy is restricted to in-frame clones and leaves out a portion. The sample consists of about 150,000 clones, 75% to 90% of them appearing once. This clonotype originated in a woman in her thirties or forties with acute or convalescent COVID-19. Specimen: peripheral blood.

CDR3 in amino acids: CSVIRRDFSSYEQYF. CDR3 bases: TGCAGCGTTATCAGGCGGGACTTCAGCTCCTACGAGCAGTACTTC. The genes are TRBV29-1 and TRBJ2-7, with D perhaps matching TRBD2 (6 bases). Germline CDR1 and CDR2: SQVTM and ANQGSEA. Trimming took off 5 bases at V and 0 bases at J, with 17 bases between the two ends. The CDR3 totals 15 residues.